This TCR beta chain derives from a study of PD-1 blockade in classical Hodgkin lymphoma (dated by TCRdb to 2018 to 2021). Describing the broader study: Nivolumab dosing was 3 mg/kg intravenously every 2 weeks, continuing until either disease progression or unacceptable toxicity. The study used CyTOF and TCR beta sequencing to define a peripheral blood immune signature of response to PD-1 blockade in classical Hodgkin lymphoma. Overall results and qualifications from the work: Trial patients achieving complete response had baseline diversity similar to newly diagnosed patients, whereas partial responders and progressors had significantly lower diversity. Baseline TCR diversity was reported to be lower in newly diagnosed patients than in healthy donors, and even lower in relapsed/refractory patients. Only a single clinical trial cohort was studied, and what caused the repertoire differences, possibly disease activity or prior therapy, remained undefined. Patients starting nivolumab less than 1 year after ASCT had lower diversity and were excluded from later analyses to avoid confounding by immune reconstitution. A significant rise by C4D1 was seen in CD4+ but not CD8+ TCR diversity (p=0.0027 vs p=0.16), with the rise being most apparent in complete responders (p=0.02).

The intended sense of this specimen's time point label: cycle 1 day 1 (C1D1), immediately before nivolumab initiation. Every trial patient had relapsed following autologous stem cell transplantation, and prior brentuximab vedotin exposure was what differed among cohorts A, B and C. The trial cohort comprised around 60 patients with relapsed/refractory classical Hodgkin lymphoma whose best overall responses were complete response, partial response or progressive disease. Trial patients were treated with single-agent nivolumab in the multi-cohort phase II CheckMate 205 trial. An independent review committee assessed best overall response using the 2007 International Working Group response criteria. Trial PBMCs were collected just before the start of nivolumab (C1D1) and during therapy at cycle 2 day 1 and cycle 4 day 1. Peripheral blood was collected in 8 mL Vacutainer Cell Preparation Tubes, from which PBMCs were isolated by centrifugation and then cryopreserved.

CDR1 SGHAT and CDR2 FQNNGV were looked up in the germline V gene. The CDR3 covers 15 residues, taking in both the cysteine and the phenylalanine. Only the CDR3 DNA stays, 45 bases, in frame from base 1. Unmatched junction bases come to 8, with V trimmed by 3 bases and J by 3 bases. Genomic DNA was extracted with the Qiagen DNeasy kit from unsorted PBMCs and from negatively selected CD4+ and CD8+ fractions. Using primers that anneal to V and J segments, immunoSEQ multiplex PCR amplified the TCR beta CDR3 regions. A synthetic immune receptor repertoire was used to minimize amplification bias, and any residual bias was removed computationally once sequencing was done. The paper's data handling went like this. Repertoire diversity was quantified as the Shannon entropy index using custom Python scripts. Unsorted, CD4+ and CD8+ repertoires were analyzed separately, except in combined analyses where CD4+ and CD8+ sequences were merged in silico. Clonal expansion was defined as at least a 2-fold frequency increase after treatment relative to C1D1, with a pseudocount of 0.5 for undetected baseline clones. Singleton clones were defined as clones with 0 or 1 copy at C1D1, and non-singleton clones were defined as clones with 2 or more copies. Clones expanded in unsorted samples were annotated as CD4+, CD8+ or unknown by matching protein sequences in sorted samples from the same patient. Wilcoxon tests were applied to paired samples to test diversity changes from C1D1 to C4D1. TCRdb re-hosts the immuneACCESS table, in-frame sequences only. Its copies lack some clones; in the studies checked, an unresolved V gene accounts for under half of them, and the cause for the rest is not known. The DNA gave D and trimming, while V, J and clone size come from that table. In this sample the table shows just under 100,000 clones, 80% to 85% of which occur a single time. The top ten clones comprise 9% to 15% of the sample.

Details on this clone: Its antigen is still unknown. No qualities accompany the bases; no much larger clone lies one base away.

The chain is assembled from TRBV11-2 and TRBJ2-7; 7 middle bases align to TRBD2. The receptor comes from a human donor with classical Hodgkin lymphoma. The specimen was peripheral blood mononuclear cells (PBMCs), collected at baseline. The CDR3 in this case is CASSLRPGTNYEQYF. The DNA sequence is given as TGTGCCAGCAGCTTGAGGCCCGGGACTAACTACGAGCAGTACTTC.